The present entry profiles one T cell receptor beta chain with its context. In the authors' workflow: Cell counts per sample came from amplifying reference gene primers. Data came from immunoSEQ multiplex PCR; TCRdb stores just in-frame clones and leaves some out. V and J calls and clone size are as listed in that table; D and trimming were resolved from the DNA. In the table there are a few hundred thousand clones, 80% of which are singletons. The data originate from a study of blood T cell repertoires in COVID-19. Background on the study: Acute and convalescent COVID-19 specimens originated in the United States, Italy and Spain. In each case, the material was cDNA or gDNA derived from T cells, B-cell-depleted T cells, or PBMCs.

V was shortened by 5 bases and J by 3 bases, with 13 bases between the two germline ends. The V gene's germline CDR1 is SGHTA and CDR2 FQGNSA. The CDR3 has 14 residues. This rearrangement joins TRBV7-2 to TRBJ1-1; D ambiguous. Sequencing was done on a sample of peripheral blood. The receptor comes from a woman in her 70s with acute or convalescent COVID-19. The chain's CDR3 is CASSRRVADTEAFF. The DNA of the CDR3 is TGTGCCAGCAGCCGGAGGGTGGCTGACACTGAAGCTTTCTTT.